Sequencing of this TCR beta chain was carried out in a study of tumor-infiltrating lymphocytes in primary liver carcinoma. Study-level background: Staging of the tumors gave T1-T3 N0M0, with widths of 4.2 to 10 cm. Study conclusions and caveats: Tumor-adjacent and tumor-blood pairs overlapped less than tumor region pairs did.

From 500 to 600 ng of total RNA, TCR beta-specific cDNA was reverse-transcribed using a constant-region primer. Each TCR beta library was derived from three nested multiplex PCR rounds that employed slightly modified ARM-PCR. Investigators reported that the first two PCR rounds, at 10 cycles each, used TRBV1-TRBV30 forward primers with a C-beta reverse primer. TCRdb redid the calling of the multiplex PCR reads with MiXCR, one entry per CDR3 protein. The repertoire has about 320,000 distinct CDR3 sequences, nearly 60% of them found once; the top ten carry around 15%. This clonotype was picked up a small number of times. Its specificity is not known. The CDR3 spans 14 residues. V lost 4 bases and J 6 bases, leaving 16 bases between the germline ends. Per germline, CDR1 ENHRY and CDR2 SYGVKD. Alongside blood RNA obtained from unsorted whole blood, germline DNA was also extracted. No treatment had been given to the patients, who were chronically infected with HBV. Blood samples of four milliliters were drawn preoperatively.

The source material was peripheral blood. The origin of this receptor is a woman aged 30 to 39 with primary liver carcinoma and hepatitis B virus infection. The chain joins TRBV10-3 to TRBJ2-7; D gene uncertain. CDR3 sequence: CAISGPPSPGEQYF. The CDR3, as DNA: TGTGCCATCAGTGGACCCCCCAGTCCTGGCGAGCAGTACTTC.